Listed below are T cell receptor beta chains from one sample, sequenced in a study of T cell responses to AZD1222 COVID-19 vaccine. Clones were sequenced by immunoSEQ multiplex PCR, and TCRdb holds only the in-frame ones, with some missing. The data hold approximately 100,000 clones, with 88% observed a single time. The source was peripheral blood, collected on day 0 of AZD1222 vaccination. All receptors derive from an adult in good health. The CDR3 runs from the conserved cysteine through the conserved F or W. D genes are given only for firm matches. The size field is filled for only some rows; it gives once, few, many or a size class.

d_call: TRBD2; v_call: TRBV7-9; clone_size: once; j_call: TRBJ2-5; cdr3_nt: TGTGCCAGCAGCTTAGGGCAACCGGGACTAGCGGGATCGGGCGAGACCCAGTACTTC; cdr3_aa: CASSLGQPGLAGSGETQYF
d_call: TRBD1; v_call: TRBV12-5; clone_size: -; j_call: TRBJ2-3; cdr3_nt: TGTGCTAGTGGTTTGGTCCGGATTACAGGGGAAACTTATACAGATACGCAGTATTTT; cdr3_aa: CASGLVRITGETYTDTQYF
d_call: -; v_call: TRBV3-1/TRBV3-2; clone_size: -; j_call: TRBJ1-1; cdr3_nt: TGTGCCAGCAGCCAAGAGGGTACTGAAGCTTTCTTT; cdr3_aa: CASSQEGTEAFF
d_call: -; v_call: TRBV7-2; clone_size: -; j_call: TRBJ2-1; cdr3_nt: TGTGCCAGCAGCTTAGCGTGGCTCCCAGGGCATGAGCAGTTCTTC; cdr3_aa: CASSLAWLPGHEQFF
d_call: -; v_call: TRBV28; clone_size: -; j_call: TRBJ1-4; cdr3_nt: TGTGCCAGCAGGCCAGTCGGGGGTGGACCGAATGAAAAACTGTTTTTT; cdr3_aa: CASRPVGGGPNEKLFF
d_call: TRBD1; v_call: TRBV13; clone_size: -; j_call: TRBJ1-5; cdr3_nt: TGTGCCAGCAGCTCTTCCGGGACAGGGGGCCAGCCCCAGCATTTT; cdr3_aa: CASSSSGTGGQPQHF
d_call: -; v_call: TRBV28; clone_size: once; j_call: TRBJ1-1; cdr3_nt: TGTGCCAGCAGTTTTACAGTGCCTAACACTGAAGCTTTCTTT; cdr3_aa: CASSFTVPNTEAFF
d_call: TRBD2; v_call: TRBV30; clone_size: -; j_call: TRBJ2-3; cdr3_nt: TGTGCCTGGGGTAGCGGGGGGGCGGTAGATACGCAGTATTTT; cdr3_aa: CAWGSGGAVDTQYF
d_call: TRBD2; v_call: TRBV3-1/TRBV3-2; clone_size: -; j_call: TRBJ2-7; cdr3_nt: TGTGCCAGCAGCCTGACTAGCGGGGGGGCAGACGAGCAGTACTTC; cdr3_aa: CASSLTSGGADEQYF
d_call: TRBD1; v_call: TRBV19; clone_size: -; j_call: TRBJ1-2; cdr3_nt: TGTGCCAGTAGCCCTCGGACAGGGGTCGGCTACACCTTC; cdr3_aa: CASSPRTGVGYTF
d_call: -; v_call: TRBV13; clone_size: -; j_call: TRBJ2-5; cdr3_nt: TGTGCCAGCAGCTTAGCGGGCAGAGAGACCCAGTACTTC; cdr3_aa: CASSLAGRETQYF
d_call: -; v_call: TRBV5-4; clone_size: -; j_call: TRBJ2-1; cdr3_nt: TGTGCCAGCAGCCCTGGGACACCTAAGCAGTTCTTC; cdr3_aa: CASSPGTPKQFF
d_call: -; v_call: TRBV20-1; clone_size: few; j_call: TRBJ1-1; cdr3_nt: TGCAGTGCCAGGGAGAACACTGAAGCTTTCTTT; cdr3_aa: CSARENTEAFF
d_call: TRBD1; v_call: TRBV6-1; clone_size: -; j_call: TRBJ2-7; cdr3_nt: TGTGCCAGCAGTGAAGCGCGGGACAGGGGACCTTACGAGCAGTACTTC; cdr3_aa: CASSEARDRGPYEQYF
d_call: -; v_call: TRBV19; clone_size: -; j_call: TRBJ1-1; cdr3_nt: TGTGCCAGTATGGGGAGAGGAGGAGGGATGAACACTGAAGCTTTCTTT; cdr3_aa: CASMGRGGGMNTEAFF
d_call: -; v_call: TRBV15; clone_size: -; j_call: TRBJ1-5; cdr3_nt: TGTGCCACAAAAGACGGAAATCAGCCCCAGCATTTT; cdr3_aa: CATKDGNQPQHF
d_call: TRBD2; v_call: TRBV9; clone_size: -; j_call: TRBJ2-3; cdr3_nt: TGTGCCAGCAGCGTAGTGCCGAGCGGGAGGGGCACAGATACGCAGTATTTT; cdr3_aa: CASSVVPSGRGTDTQYF
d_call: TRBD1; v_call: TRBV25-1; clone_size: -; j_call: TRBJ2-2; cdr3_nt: TGTGCCAGCAGTGTACAGGGGGACACCGGGGAGCTGTTTTTT; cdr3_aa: CASSVQGDTGELFF
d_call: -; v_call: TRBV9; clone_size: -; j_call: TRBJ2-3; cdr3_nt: TGTGCCAGCAGCGTAGAGTCGGCCGGCCTGGGGAGCACAGATACGCAGTATTTT; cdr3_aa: CASSVESAGLGSTDTQYF
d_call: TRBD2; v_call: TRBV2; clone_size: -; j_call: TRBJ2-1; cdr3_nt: TGTGCCAGCAGACAACTAGCGGGAGTTACTAATGAGCAGTTCTTC; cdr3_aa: CASRQLAGVTNEQFF
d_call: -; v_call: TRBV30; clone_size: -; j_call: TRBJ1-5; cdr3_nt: TGTGCCTGGAGTGCTGGGTCCTCTAGCAATCAGCCCCAGCATTTT; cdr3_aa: CAWSAGSSSNQPQHF
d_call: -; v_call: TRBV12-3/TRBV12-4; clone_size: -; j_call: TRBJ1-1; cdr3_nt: TGTGCCAGCAGTTTTTTCCTGAGGGCTGAAGCTTTCTTT; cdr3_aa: CASSFFLRAEAFF
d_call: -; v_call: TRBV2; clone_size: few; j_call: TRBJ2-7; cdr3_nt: TGTGCCAGCAGTGTAGAACAGTCATACTACGAGCAGTACTTC; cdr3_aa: CASSVEQSYYEQYF
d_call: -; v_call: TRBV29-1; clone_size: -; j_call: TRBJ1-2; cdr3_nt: TGCAGCGTGGCCCAGGGGAACTATGGCTACACCTTC; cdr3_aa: CSVAQGNYGYTF
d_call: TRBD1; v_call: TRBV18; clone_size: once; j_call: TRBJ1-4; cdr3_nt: TGTGCCAGCCTACACAGGGGGGCTAATGAAAAACTGTTTTTT; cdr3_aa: CASLHRGANEKLFF
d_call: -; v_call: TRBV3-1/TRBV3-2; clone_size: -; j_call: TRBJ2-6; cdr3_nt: TGTGCCAGCAGTTCAGGGGCTGGGGCCAACGTCCTGACTTTC; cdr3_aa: CASSSGAGANVLTF
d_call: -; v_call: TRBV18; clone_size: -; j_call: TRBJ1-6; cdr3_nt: TGTGCCAGCTCACTAGACGGACAGCGCCACTTAAACTATAATTCACCCCTCCACTTT; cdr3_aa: CASSLDGQRHLNYNSPLHF
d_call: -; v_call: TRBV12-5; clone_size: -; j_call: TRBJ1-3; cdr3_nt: TGTGCTAGTGGTCCCTCTTGGGGCGGAAACACCATATATTTT; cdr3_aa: CASGPSWGGNTIYF
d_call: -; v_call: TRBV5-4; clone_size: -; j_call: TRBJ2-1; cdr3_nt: TGTGCCAGCAGCCCCCGGGGCAGCTCCTACAATGAGCAGTTCTTC; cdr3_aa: CASSPRGSSYNEQFF
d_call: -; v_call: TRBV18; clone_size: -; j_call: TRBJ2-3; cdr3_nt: TGTGCCAGCTCACCACCGAGGTGGGGAGATACGCAGTATTTT; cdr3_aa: CASSPPRWGDTQYF
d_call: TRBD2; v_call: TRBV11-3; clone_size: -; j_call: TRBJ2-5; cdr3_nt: TGTGCCAGCAGCTTAGAGGACACTAGCGGGAGAGAGACCCAGTACTTC; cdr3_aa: CASSLEDTSGRETQYF
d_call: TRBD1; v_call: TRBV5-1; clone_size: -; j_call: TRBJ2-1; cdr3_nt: TGCGCCAGCAGCTTGGAACAGGGGTGGGGTGATGAGCAGTTCTTC; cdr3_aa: CASSLEQGWGDEQFF
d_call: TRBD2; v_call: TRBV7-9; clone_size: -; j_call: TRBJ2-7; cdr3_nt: TGTGCCAGCAGCTTCGGGGGGGACCGCGAGCAGTACTTC; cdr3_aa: CASSFGGDREQYF
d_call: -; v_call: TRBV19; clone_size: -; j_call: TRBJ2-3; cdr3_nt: TGTGCCAGTAGTGGGAGGAGGTCCGGGACTAGCACAGATACGCAGTATTTT; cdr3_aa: CASSGRRSGTSTDTQYF
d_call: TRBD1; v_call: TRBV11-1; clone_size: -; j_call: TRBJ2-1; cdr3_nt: TGTGCCAGCAGCTTTGGAACAGGGGGGAACTACAATGAGCAGTTCTTC; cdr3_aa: CASSFGTGGNYNEQFF
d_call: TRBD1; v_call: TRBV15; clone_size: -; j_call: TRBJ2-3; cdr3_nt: TGTGCCACCAGCAGAGATGGGACAGCTCAAGATACGCAGTATTTT; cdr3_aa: CATSRDGTAQDTQYF
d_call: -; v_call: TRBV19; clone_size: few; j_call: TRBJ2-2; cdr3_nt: TGTGCCAGTAGTATTAGAGGCAGGTCGAACACCGGGGAGCTGTTTTTT; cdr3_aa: CASSIRGRSNTGELFF
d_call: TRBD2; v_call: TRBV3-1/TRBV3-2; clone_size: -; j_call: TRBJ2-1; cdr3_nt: TGTGCCAGCAGCCGGGGGACTAGCGGGATTGATGAGCAGTTCTTC; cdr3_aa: CASSRGTSGIDEQFF
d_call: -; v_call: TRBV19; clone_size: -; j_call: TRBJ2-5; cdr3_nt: TGTGCCAGTAGTATAAGGGTTTGGGGTACTAGTCAAGAGACCCAGTACTTC; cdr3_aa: CASSIRVWGTSQETQYF
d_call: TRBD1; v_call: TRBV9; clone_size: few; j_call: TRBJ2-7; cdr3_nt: TGTGCCAGCAGCGTAGCACAGGGGGAGGCCGAGCAGTACTTC; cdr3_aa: CASSVAQGEAEQYF
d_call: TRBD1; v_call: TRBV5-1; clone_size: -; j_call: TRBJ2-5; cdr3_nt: TGCGCCAGCAGCTTAACCTGGACAGGGCAAGAGACCCAGTACTTC; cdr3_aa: CASSLTWTGQETQYF
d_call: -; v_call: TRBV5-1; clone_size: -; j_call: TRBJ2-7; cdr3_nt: TGCGCCAGCAGCTTGCGGGGATGGGAGCAGTACTTC; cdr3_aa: CASSLRGWEQYF
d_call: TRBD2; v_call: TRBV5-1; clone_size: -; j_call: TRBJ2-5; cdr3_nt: TGCGCCAGCAGGCCCGGGACTAGCGGGAGGATTGCCTGGGAGACCCAGTACTTC; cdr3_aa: CASRPGTSGRIAWETQYF
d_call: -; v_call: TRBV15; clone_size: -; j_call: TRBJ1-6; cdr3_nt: TGTGCCACCAGCATCGCATACGATTCACCCCTCCACTTT; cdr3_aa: CATSIAYDSPLHF
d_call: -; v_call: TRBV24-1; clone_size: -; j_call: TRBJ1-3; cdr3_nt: TGTGCCACCAGTGATTCCGTACTAGGGGGGGGCTGTAGAAACACCATATATTTT; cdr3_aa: CATSDSVLGGGCRNTIYF
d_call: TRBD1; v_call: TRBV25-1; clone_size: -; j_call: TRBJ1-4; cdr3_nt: TGTGCCAGCAGAGGGACAGGTCCAACTAATGAAAAACTGTTTTTT; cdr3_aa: CASRGTGPTNEKLFF
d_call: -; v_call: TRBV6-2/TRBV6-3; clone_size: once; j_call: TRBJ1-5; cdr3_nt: TGTGCCAGCAGTTATCGGCTAAATAGCAATCAGCCCCAGCATTTT; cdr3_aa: CASSYRLNSNQPQHF
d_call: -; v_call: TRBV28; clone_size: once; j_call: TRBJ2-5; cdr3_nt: TGTGCCAGCAGTCCCCGAACCCAAGAGACCCAGTACTTC; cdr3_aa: CASSPRTQETQYF
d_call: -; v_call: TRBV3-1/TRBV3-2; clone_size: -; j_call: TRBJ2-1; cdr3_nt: TGTGCCAGCAGCCAACGGGAAGGCCTCTGGAGCTCCTACAATGAGCAGTTCTTC; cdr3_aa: CASSQREGLWSSYNEQFF
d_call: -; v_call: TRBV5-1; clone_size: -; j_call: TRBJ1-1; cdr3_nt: TGCGCCAGCAGCTTGGGGGACACCACGTCTGGTGAAGCTTTCTTT; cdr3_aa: CASSLGDTTSGEAFF
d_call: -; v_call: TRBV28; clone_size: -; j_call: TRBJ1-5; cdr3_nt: TGTGCCAGCAGTTTATCAGGGAGGCATCAGCCCCAGCATTTT; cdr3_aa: CASSLSGRHQPQHF
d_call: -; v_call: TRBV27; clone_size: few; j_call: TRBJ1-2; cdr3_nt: TGTGCCAGCAGGACTTCCGGGATCAACTATGGCTACACCTTC; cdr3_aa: CASRTSGINYGYTF
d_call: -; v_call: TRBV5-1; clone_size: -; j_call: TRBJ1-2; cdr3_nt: TGCGCCAGCAGCTCTGACACAACTGGCTATGGCTACACCTTC; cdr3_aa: CASSSDTTGYGYTF
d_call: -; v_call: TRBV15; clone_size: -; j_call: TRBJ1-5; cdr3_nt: TGTGCCACCCGCCCTTTGGGCGGGGTCGGCAATCAGCCCCAGCATTTT; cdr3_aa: CATRPLGGVGNQPQHF
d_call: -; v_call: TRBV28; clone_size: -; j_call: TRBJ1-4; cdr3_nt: TGTGCCAGCAGTCGCTGGGGGCAGGGTAATGAAAAACTGTTTTTT; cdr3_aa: CASSRWGQGNEKLFF
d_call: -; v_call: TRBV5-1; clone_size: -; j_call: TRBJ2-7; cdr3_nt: TGCGCCAGCAGCCCAGGGACGACTGCTGGAGGGCAGTACTTC; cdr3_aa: CASSPGTTAGGQYF
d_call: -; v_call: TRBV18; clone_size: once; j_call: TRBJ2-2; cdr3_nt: TGTGCCAGCTCACAGAGGGACCAAACCGGGGAGCTGTTTTTT; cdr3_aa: CASSQRDQTGELFF